This T cell receptor beta chain was captured by sequencing in a study of T cell responses to AZD1222 COVID-19 vaccine (dated by TCRdb to about 2021). Regarding the research as a whole: Because spike-specific TCR depth and breadth did not differ between the two schedules, AZD1222 recipients who got a second dose at roughly 4 weeks were pooled with those who got a second dose at roughly 12 weeks. TCR sequencing covered some 250 trial participants: 200 to 220 given two doses of AZD1222 and approximately 26 given two doses of MenACWY control vaccine. Trial participants were enrolled into age subgroups of 18-55, 56-69 and 70-plus years, which contained approximately 150, 28 and 58 TCR-sequenced participants, respectively. Findings and caveats that apply to the study as a whole: CD4 TCRs associated with the vaccine covered the entire spike protein, and the dominant responses were in regions 160-218 and 743-854. Conclusions about previously exposed vaccinees are limited because only a handful of AZD1222 recipients were SARS-CoV-2 seropositive at baseline. Because no day 14 peak-response samples were available, repertoires were characterized only after the peak T cell response. After two AZD1222 doses, spike-specific TCR breadth and depth were significantly higher than at day 0 and than in MenACWY recipients. In the small 56-69-year group, the increase in depth fell short of significance, most likely because of low power. Participants were mostly white British and included more females than males, and it was suggested by the authors that clonal diversity may have been underestimated. Epitopes outside the regions mutated in the B.1.351 and B.1.1.7 variants were reportedly recognized by nearly half of the unique spike-specific TCRs.

The CDR3 regions of human TCRbeta chains were analyzed by immunosequencing. The study's own analysis went as follows. Repertoire TCRs were matched against a reference library of SARS-CoV-2-specific TCRs generated with the MIRA antigen-specificity platform. Breadth meant the fraction of unique TCRs that were SARS-CoV-2-associated, whereas depth meant the fraction of total T cells that were SARS-CoV-2-associated. Each spike-specific TCR was assigned to its reactive spike region and to a CD4 or CD8 class using the MIRA data. Log10-transformed breadth and depth values were compared by one-way ANOVA with Sidak's multiple comparisons tests. TCRdb re-hosts the immuneACCESS table, in-frame sequences only. Its copies lack some clones; in the studies checked, an unresolved V gene accounts for under half of them, and the cause for the rest is not known. That table supplies the V and J calls and clone size; D and trimming were determined from the DNA. The sample table shows about 35,000 clones, and approximately 86% are seen once. The ten largest clones add up to roughly 6.2% of the sample.

Trimming at the junction amounts to 0 bases on V and 5 bases on J, and the germline ends lie 10 bases apart. Inclusive of the bounding cysteine and phenylalanine, the CDR3 is 15 residues long. Just CDR3 DNA is preserved here, 45 bases in frame from base 1. Per the germline V gene, LGHNA is the CDR1 and YSLEER is the CDR2. Worth noting for this clone: The target of this receptor is not known. Base qualities are not recorded, but no much larger clone differs from it by a single base.

This specimen's time point label, interpreted: baseline before first vaccination. Vaccinee samples came from UK trials COV001 and COV002, including a single-blind randomized controlled phase 2/3 trial of AZD1222 (ChAdOx1 nCoV-19) in healthy adults. Trial participant PBMC samples were collected at day 0 and day 28 after the second dose for TCRbeta chain sequencing. The sequence is built from TRBV4-3 and TRBJ1-4; tentative D gene TRBD1, with 6 bases matching. The sample was peripheral blood, taken on day 0 of AZD1222 vaccination. This receptor was taken from an adult in good health. CDR3 protein: CASSQDLQGNEKLFF. The sequenced DNA: TGCGCCAGCAGCCAAGATCTGCAGGGGAATGAAAAACTGTTTTTT.